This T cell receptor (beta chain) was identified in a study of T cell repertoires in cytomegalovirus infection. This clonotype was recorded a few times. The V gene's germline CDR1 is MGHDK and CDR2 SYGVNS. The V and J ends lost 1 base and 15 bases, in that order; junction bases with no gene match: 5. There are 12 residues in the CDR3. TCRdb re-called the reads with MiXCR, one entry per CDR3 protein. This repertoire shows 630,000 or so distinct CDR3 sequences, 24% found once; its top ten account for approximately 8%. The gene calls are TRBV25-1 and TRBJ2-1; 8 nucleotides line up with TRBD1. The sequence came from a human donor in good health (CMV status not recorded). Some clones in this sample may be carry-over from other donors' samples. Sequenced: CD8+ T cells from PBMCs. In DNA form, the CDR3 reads TGTGCCAGCAGTGAATTCCGGGACAGGCTGTTCTTC. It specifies CASSEFRDRLFF.